This T cell receptor beta chain comes out of a study of post-analysis software for immune sequencing data. Study conclusions and caveats: The five TRBV segments detected at higher frequency in patients than in controls included TRBV5-6, TRBV5-1 and TRBV20-1.

Comment on this clonotype: Its antigen remains unknown.

From germline, CDR1 is SGHVS and CDR2 FNYEAQ. V lost 2 bases and J lost 10, with 15 bases in between. This CDR3 spans 15 amino acids. The authors incorporated unique molecular identifiers into the TCR beta cDNA libraries. TCRdb called the PCR reads again in MiXCR, with one record for every CDR3 protein. This table has about 430,000 distinct CDR3 sequences, approximately 42% appearing once. The sequencing sample was made of blood. The chain carries TRBV7-6 and TRBJ1-6; tentative D call: TRBD1 (6 bases). This receptor was identified in a girl under 10 years old with multiple sclerosis. In DNA, the CDR3 is TGTGCCAGCAGCTTACGGTTACAGGGAGGATCACCCCTCCACTTT. It translates to CASSLRLQGGSPLHF.